These 24 T cell receptor beta chains were sequenced from one sample in a study of technical replicates of blood from several donors. Method: immunoSEQ multiplex PCR; TCRdb's copy keeps in-frame clones and lacks some. The sample records roughly 13,000 clones, roughly 80% being singletons. The sample comprised PBMCs. The receptors come from a human donor in good health.

The genes are TRBV14 and TRBJ1-1; D is uncertain. Germline V gene data show CDR1 as SGHDN and CDR2 as FVKESK. V lost 4 bases and J lost 0, with 6 bases in between. The CDR3 has 13 amino acids. CDR3 nucleotide sequence: TGTGCCAGCAGCCGCCCTATGAACACTGAAGCTTTCTTT. As protein: CASSRPMNTEAFF.

The rearrangement uses TRBV27 and TRBJ2-5; the match to TRBD1 covers 7 bases. Germline CDR1 and CDR2: MNHEY and SMNVEV (reference sequence). Trimming at V came to 4 bases and at J to 5 bases, leaving 7 bases not matched to a gene. There are 14 residues in the CDR3. As DNA, the CDR3 is TGTGCCAGCAGTTCGACAGGGTGGTCGGAGACCCAGTACTTC. It yields the protein CASSSTGWSETQYF.

This clone was detected only a few times. The rearrangement uses TRBV5-4 and TRBJ2-7, with 9 bases aligning to TRBD1. V was pared by 3 bases and J by 4 bases, with 5 bases of the junction left unmatched. This CDR3 is built from 14 residues. Germline lookup yields CDR1 SGHNT and CDR2 YYREEE (reference sequence). CDR3 sequence reads: CASSSTGGIYEQYF. In DNA, the CDR3 is TGTGCCAGCAGCTCTACAGGGGGCATTTACGAGCAGTACTTC.

In DNA form, the CDR3 reads TGTGCCAGCAGTCCCGGGACAGGGGCCTACGAGCAGTACTTC. Its protein is CASSPGTGAYEQYF. This chain connects TRBV28 to TRBJ2-7; 10 bases match TRBD1. The V and J ends lost 5 bases and 2 bases, in that order; junction bases with no gene match: 3. The CDR3 has 14 residues. Per the germline V gene, CDR1 is MDHEN and CDR2 is SYDVKM.

The V gene is TRBV19, the J gene TRBJ2-7; 9 bases are shared with TRBD2. Germline loops: CDR1 LNHDA, CDR2 SQIVND (reference sequence). CDR3 length: 14 amino acids. J gave up 7 bases and V 5 bases, and 9 bases lay outside the gene matches. The DNA of the CDR3 is TGTGCCAGTAGTGCCTTAGCGGGAGTTCAGGAGCAGTACTTC. It encodes CASSALAGVQEQYF.

This rearrangement joins TRBV5-6 to TRBJ2-7; possible D gene TRBD2, 5 bases. Germline loops: CDR1 SGHDT, CDR2 YYEEEE. The CDR3 is 14 residues long. V lost 6 bases and J 5 bases, leaving 18 bases between the germline ends. CDR3 nucleotide sequence: TGTGCCAGCAACCCACTAGACCTGATGCACGAGCAGTACTTC. Translating it yields CASNPLDLMHEQYF.

The V and J genes are TRBV27 and TRBJ2-7, with TRBD2 matching 7 bases. J lost 4 bases, V lost 5 bases, and 8 bases had no gene match. The germline CDR1 and CDR2 sequences are MNHEY and SMNVEV (reference sequence). The CDR3 loop spans 14 amino acids. CDR3 sequence (DNA): TGTGCCAGCAGTCCTCGTCGGGGGGAGTACGAGCAGTACTTC. Its translation is CASSPRRGEYEQYF.

The genes are TRBV7-9 and TRBJ2-7, with D maybe TRBD2 (5 bases). The CDR3 totals 11 residues. Germline V gene sequence: CDR1 SEHNR, CDR2 FQNEAQ (reference sequence). Trimming pared 5 bases from V and 6 bases from J, leaving 8 bases between. CDR3 region: CASSSAGEQYF. The CDR3 DNA reads as TGTGCCAGCAGCAGCGCGGGCGAGCAGTACTTC.

This clone has more than one count but fewer than ten. The chain recombines TRBV2 with TRBJ2-3; weak D call: TRBD1 (7 bases). Germline CDR1 reads SNHLY; CDR2 reads FYNNEI. The CDR3 spans 19 residues. V shed 8 bases and J shed 2 bases, with 29 bases lying between them. The CDR3 DNA reads TGTGCCAGCTCACGGTCTTTCTACCCAGGGGGGACACACACAGATACGCAGTATTTT. This gives the protein CASSRSFYPGGTHTDTQYF.

This chain uses TRBV2 with TRBJ1-2; 7 bases fit TRBD1. Germline V gene data show CDR1 as SNHLY and CDR2 as FYNNEI. This CDR3 region has 16 residues. V lost 5 bases, J lost 7 bases, and 16 bases stayed unmatched. The DNA for the CDR3 is TGTGCCAGCAGTCCCCAGGTAGCAGGGGGATTAACTGGCTACACCTTC. It encodes CASSPQVAGGLTGYTF.

This rearrangement joins TRBV7-9 to TRBJ2-1; no firm D call. The CDR3 is made up of 12 amino acids. V gave up 5 bases and J gave up 12 bases, with 14 bases separating them. CDR1 is SEHNR, CDR2 FQNEAQ, per germline (reference sequence). The CDR3 is CASSPEVVGQFF. DNA for the CDR3: TGTGCCAGCAGCCCAGAGGTCGTCGGGCAGTTCTTC.

This clone appeared a single time. J is TRBJ2-1 and V is TRBV7-2, with D perhaps matching TRBD2 (7 bases). The CDR3 length is 15 residues. V lost 1 base, J lost 6 bases, and 13 bases lay in between. CDR1 is SGHTA, CDR2 FQGNSA, per germline. CDR3 region: CASSLGGGDSNEQFF. The CDR3 DNA reads as TGTGCCAGCAGCTTAGGAGGGGGGGACTCCAATGAGCAGTTCTTC. The variable domain in full, completed from reference TRBV7-2 and TRBJ2-1, reads GAGVSQSPSNKVTEKGKDVELRCDPISGHTALYWYRQSLGQGLEFLIYFQGNSAPDKSGLPSDRFSAERTGGSVSTLTIQRTQQEDSAVYLCASSLGGGDSNEQFFGPGTRLTVL.

V is TRBV6-6 and J is TRBJ2-3; 8 bases match TRBD2. This CDR3 contains 16 residues. Trimming cost V 4 bases and J 0 bases; bases outside gene matches: 6. Germline V gene data show CDR1 as MNHNY and CDR2 as SVGAGI (reference sequence). The CDR3 region has the DNA TGTGCCAGCAGTTCAACTAGCGGAGGTAGCACAGATACGCAGTATTTT. Its translation is CASSSTSGGSTDTQYF.

The rearrangement links TRBV7-9 to TRBJ2-7; 11 bases line up with TRBD1. The trim removed 6 bases at V and 5 bases at J, leaving 3 bases unmatched. This CDR3 comprises 13 residues. Germline V gene sequence: CDR1 SEHNR, CDR2 FQNEAQ (reference sequence). CDR3 DNA sequence: TGTGCCAGCAGAGGACAGGGGGCTAACGAGCAGTACTTC. This gives the protein CASRGQGANEQYF.

The genes are TRBV6-4 and TRBJ2-1; possible D gene TRBD2, 5 bases. The CDR3 has 13 residues. Germline assignment: CDR1 MRHNA and CDR2 SNTAGT. Between the trimmed V and J ends, which lost 3 bases and 9 bases, there was a span of 12 bases. DNA for the CDR3: TGTGCCAGCAGTGAAGACTACCGTGGTGAGCAGTTCTTC. Encoded protein: CASSEDYRGEQFF.

The chain recombines TRBV30 with TRBJ2-3, with TRBD2 as a possible D gene (6 bases). V gave up 5 bases and J gave up 7 bases, with 22 bases separating them. Per the germline V gene, CDR1 is GTSNPN and CDR2 is SVGIG (reference sequence). The length of the CDR3 is 15 residues. CDR3 DNA: TGTGCCTGGGTCCAGGGCGGGGCTCCCTCGAATACGCAGTATTTT. Translated, it gives CAWVQGGAPSNTQYF.

The chain employs TRBV5-1 and TRBJ1-3, with D unresolved. CDR1 is SGHRS, CDR2 YFSETQ, per germline. Trimming took off 1 base at V and 1 base at J, with 6 bases between the two ends. The CDR3 length is 14 residues. The CDR3 coding sequence is TGCGCCAGCAGCTTGTCTTTTTCTGGAAACACCATATATTTT. Protein sequence: CASSLSFSGNTIYF. Looking up the rest from reference TRBV5-1 and TRBJ1-3 gives the full variable domain: KAGVTQTPRYLIKTRGQQVTLSCSPISGHRSVSWYQQTPGQGLQFLFEYFSETQRNKGNFPGRFSGRQFSNSRSEMNVSTLELGDSALYLCASSLSFSGNTIYFGEGSWLTVV.

The chain couples TRBV2 to TRBJ2-1; no reliable D call. Between the trimmed V and J ends, which lost 7 bases and 9 bases, there was a span of 10 bases. The CDR3 is 11 residues long. Germline V lookup: CDR1 SNHLY, CDR2 FYNNEI. The CDR3 DNA follows: TGTGCCAGCACTTGGCGGAGTGAGCAGTTCTTC. This sequence encodes CASTWRSEQFF.

This rearrangement joins TRBV6-1 to TRBJ2-7; 10 nucleotides match TRBD2. With V trimmed by 1 base and J by 6 bases, 3 bases remained unmatched. The CDR3 length is 14 residues. CDR1 and CDR2 from the germline V gene are MNHNS and SASEGT. The CDR3 sequence is CASSEGGLALEQYF. The CDR3 DNA reads as TGTGCCAGCAGTGAAGGGGGACTAGCGCTCGAGCAGTACTTC.

This clone appeared a few times. The V and J genes are TRBV4-2 and TRBJ2-1; 9 nucleotides match TRBD2. The CDR3 is made up of 16 amino acids. Trimming removed 0 bases from V and 2 bases from J; junction bases left unmatched: 2. The germline V gene encodes CDR1 LGHNA and CDR2 YNFKEQ. The CDR3, as DNA: TGTGCCAGCAGCCAAGATCCTAGCGGGGCCTACAATGAGCAGTTCTTC. Residues: CASSQDPSGAYNEQFF.

The chain links TRBV10-1 to TRBJ2-3; 10 bases agree with TRBD1. The CDR3 totals 17 residues. With V trimmed by 0 bases and J by 3 bases, 6 bases remained unmatched. CDR1 is WNHNN and CDR2 is SYGVQD in the germline V gene (reference sequence). The CDR3 here is CASSESVGTGVTDTQYF. CDR3 nucleotides: TGCGCCAGCAGTGAGTCCGTAGGGACAGGGGTTACAGATACGCAGTATTTT.

The V and J genes are TRBV6-6 and TRBJ1-5, with D perhaps TRBD1 (5 bases). In germline, CDR1 is MNHNY, CDR2 SVGAGI (reference sequence). The CDR3 length is 15 residues. The V end was cut by 6 bases, the J end by 1 base, with 13 bases between. The CDR3 DNA reads as TGTGCCAGCAGGGGGGGTGTAGGGAGCAATCAGCCCCAGCATTTT. Its protein is CASRGGVGSNQPQHF.

J is TRBJ2-3 and V is TRBV9; 8 bases map to TRBD2. The germline CDR1 and CDR2 sequences are SGDLS and YYNGEE. The CDR3 extends over 15 amino acids. The junction had 3 bases not matched to a gene; V was cut back by 0 bases and J by 3 bases. CDR3 DNA sequence: TGTGCCAGCAGCGTAGGTGGACTAGCTACAGATACGCAGTATTTT. It translates to CASSVGGLATDTQYF.

J is TRBJ2-1 and V is TRBV27, with 11 bases fitting TRBD2. The V gene end was trimmed by 4 bases and the J gene end by 4 bases; junction bases not matched to a gene: 6. The CDR3 is 16 amino acids. Germline CDR1 is MNHEY and CDR2 is SMNVEV (reference sequence). The CDR3 protein is CASSSSGTSGYNEQFF. The CDR3 DNA sequence: TGTGCCAGCAGTTCCTCCGGGACTAGCGGTTACAATGAGCAGTTCTTC.